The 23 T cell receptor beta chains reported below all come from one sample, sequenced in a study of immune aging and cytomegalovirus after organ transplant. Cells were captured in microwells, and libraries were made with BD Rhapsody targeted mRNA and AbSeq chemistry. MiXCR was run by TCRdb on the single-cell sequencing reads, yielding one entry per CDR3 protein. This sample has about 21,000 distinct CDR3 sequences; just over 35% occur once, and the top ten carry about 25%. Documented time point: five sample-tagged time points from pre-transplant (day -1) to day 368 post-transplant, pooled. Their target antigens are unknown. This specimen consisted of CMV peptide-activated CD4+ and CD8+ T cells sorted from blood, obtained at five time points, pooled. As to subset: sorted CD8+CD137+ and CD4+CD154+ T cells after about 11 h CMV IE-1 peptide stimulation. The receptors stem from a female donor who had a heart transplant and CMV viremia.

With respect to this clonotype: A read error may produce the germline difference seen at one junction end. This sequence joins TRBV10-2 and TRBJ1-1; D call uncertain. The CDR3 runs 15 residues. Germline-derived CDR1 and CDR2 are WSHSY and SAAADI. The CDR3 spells CASRGYSIGNTEAYF. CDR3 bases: TGCGCCAGCAGAGGATACTCAATCGGGAACACTGAAGCTTACTTT.

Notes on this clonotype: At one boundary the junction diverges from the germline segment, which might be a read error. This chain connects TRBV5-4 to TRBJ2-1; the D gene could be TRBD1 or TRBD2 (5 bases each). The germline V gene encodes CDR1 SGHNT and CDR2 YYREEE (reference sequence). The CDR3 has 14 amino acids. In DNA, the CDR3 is TGTGCCAGCGGCTTAGGGACCGATGTGGATGAACAGTTCTTC. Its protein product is CASGLGTDVDEQFF.

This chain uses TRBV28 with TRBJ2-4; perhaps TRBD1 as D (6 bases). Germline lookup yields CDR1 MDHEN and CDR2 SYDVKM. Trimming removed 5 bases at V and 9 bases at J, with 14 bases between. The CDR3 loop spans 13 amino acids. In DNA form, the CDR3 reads TGTGCCAGCAGTCAGACGGACAGCGGCATTCAGTACTTC. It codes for CASSQTDSGIQYF.

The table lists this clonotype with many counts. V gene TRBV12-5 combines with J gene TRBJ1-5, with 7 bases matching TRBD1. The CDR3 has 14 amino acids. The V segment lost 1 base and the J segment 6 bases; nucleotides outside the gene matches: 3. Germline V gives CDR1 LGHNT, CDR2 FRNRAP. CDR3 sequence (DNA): TGTGCTAGTGGTTTGGACAGGGGTCTTCAGCCCCAGCATTTT. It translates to CASGLDRGLQPQHF.

In nucleotides, the CDR3 is TGTGCCAGCAGTCCTTGGACAGGCAATGAGCAGTTCTTC. This encodes CASSPWTGNEQFF. The chain combines TRBV12-3 or TRBV12-4 with TRBJ2-1; the match to TRBD1 covers 7 bases. The CDR3 spans 13 residues. Unmatched junction bases numbered 4, after V lost 5 bases and J lost 6 bases.

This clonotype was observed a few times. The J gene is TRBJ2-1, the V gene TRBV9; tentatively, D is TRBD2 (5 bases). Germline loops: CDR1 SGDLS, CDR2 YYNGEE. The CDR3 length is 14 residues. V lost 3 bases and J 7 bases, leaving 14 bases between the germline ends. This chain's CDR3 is CASSAPPGKNEQFF. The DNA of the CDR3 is TGTGCCAGCAGCGCTCCGCCGGGGAAAAATGAGCAGTTCTTC.

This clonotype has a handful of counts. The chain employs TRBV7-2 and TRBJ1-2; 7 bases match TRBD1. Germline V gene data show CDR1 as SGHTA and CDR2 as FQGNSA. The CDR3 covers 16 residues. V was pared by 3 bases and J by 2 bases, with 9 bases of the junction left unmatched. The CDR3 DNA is TGTGCCAGCAGCTTCTCCCGGTCAGGGGGAAACTATGGCTACACCTTC. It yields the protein CASSFSRSGGNYGYTF.

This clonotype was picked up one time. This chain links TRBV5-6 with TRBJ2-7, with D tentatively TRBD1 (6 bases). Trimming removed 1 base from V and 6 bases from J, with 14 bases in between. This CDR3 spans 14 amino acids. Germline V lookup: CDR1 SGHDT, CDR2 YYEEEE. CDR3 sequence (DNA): TGTGCCAGCAGCTTGATCACAGGGAACGGCGAGCAGTACTTC. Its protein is CASSLITGNGEQYF.

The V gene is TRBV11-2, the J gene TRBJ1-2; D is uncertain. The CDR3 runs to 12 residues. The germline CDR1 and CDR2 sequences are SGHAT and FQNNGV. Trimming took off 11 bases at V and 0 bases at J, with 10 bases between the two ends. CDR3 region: CAGNTSNYGYTF. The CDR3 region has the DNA TGTGCCGGCAACACCTCTAACTATGGCTACACCTTC.

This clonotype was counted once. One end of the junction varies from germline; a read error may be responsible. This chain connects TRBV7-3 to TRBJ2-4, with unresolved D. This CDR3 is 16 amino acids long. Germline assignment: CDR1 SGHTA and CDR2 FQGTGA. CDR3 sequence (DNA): TGTGCCAGCAGCTACAGCCTACACTTAGCCAAAGACATTCAGTACTTC. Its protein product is CASSYSLHLAKDIQYF. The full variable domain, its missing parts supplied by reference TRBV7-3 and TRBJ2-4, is GAGVSQTPSNKVTEKGKYVELRCDPISGHTALYWYRQSLGQGPEFLIYFQGTGAADDSGLPNDRFFAVRPEGSVSTLKIQRTERGDSAVYLCASSYSLHLAKDIQYFGAGTRLSVL.

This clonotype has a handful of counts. The DNA of the CDR3 is TGTGCCAGCAGTCCGACCCCGGACAGGGGGGGCTATGGCTACACCTTC. It codes for CASSPTPDRGGYGYTF. V is TRBV27 and J is TRBJ1-2; TRBD1 matches at 10 bases. V was clipped by 5 bases and J by 4 bases; unmatched bases: 10. From germline, CDR1 is MNHEY and CDR2 SMNVEV (reference sequence). CDR3 length: 16 amino acids.

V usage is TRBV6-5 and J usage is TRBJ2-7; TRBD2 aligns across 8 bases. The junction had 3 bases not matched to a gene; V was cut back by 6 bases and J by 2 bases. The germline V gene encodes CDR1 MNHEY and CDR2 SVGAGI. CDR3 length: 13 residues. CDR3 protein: CASRRGLAYEQYF. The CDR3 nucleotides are TGTGCCAGCAGGAGGGGACTAGCCTACGAGCAGTACTTC.

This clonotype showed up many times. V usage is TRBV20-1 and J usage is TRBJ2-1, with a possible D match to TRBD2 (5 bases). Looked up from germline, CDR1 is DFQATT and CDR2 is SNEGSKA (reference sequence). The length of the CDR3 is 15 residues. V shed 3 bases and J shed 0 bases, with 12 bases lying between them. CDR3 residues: CSASYPSSSYNEQFF. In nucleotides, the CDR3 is TGCAGTGCTAGCTACCCTAGCAGCTCCTACAATGAGCAGTTCTTC.

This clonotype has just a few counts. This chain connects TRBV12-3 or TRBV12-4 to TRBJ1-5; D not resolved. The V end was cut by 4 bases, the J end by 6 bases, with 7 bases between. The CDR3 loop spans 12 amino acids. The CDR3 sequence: CASSSGRQPQHF. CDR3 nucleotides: TGTGCCAGCAGTTCCGGGCGTCAGCCCCAGCATTTT.

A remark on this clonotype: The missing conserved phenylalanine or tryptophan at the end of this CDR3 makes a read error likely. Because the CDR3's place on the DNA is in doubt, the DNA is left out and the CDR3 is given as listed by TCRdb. CDR3 in amino acids: CSAKGARYNEQSL. The V call is TRBV29-1, the J call TRBJ2-1; the table's D call of TRBD1 was not tested on the DNA. Germline-derived CDR1 and CDR2 are SQVTM and ANQGSEA. Ends included, the CDR3 has 13 residues.

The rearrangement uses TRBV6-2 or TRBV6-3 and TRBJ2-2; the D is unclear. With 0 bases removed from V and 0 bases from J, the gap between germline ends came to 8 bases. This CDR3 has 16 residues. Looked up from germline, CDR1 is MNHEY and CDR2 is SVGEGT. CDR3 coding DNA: TGTGCCAGCAGTTACTCCTTCCAGGCGAACACCGGGGAGCTGTTTTTT. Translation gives CASSYSFQANTGELFF.

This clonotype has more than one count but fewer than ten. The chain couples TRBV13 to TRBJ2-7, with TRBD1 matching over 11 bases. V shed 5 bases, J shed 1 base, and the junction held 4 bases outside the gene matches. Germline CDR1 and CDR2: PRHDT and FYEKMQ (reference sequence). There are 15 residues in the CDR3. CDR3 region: CASSAGTGGSYEQYF. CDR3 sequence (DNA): TGTGCCAGCAGCGCCGGGACAGGGGGATCCTACGAGCAGTACTTC.

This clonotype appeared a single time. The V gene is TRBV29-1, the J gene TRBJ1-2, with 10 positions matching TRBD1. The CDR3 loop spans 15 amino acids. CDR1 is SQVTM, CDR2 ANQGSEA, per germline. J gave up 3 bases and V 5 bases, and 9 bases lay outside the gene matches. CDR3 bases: TGCAGCGTTTTACACCGGGACAGGGGCTACTATGGCTACACCTTC. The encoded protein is CSVLHRDRGYYGYTF. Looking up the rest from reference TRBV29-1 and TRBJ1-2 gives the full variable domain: SAVISQKPSRDICQRGTSLTIQCQVDSQVTMMFWYRQQPGQSLTLIATANQGSEATYESGFVIDKFPISRPNLTFSTLTVSNMSPEDSSIYLCSVLHRDRGYYGYTFGSGTRLTVV.

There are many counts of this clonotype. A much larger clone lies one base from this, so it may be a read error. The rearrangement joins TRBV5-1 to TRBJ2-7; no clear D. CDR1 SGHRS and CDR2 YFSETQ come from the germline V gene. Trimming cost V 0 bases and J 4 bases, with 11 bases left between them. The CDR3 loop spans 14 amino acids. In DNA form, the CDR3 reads TGCGCCAGCAGCTTGGCTCAGGAAGGGTACGAGCAGTACTTC. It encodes CASSLAQEGYEQYF.

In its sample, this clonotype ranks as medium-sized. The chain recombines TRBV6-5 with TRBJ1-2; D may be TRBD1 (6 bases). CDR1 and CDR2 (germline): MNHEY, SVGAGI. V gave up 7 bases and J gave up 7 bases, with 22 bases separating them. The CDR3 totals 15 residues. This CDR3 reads CASTTLGGEDRGYTF. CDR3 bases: TGTGCCAGCACCACCTTGGGGGGCGAGGATCGTGGCTACACCTTC.

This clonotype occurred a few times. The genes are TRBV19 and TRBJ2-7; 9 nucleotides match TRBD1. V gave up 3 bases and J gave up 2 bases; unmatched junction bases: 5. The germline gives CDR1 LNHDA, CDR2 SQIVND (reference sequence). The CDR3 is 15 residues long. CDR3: CASSISGTGPYEQYF. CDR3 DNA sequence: TGTGCCAGTAGTATTTCCGGGACAGGGCCCTACGAGCAGTACTTC.

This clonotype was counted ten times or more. The CDR3 loop reads CASSETGGLNTEAFF. CDR3 coding DNA: TGCGCCAGCAGTGAGACAGGGGGACTGAACACTGAAGCTTTCTTT. The V call is TRBV10-1, the J call TRBJ1-1; TRBD1 aligns across 8 bases. The junction had 2 bases not matched to a gene; V was cut back by 2 bases and J by 0 bases. The CDR3 has 15 residues. Germline V CDR1 and CDR2: WNHNN, SYGVQD (reference sequence).

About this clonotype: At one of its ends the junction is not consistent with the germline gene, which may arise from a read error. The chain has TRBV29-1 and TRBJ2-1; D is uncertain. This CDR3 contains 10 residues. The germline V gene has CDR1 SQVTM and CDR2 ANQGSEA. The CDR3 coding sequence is TGCAACGTTGGAGATGTTGGGGAGTTCTTC. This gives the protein CNVGDVGEFF.